The 26 T cell receptor beta chains below all came from one sample that was sequenced in a study of glioma-infiltrating T cells. The iRepertoire nested amplicon-rescue multiplex PCR amplified TCR alpha and beta CDR3s from RNA. MiXCR, applied by TCRdb to the multiplex PCR reads, yields one record per CDR3 protein. The table has about 89,000 distinct CDR3 sequences, 20% to 25% seen once; the top ten hold more than 6.5%. Sequencing was carried out using glioma tissue, nonneoplastic brain tissue, or PBMCs (not recorded which). The receptors shown here come from a human donor with low-grade glioma or glioblastoma, undergoing nonglioma brain surgery, or in good health (not recorded which).

This clonotype showed up just a few times. The chain joins TRBV7-9 to TRBJ2-7; tentatively, D is TRBD1 or TRBD2 (8 bases each). Germline V gives CDR1 SEHNR, CDR2 FQNEAQ (reference sequence). V was trimmed by 4 bases and J by 1 base, leaving 20 bases between them. The CDR3 is 17 residues long. This CDR3 reads CASSSLGGGQASYEQYF. Written as DNA, the CDR3 is TGTGCCAGCAGCTCCCTCGGGGGGGGACAGGCATCCTACGAGCAGTACTTC.

Many counts were recorded for this clonotype. This sequence joins TRBV6-2 or TRBV6-3 and TRBJ1-2; 7 bases are a match to TRBD1. Losses at the gene ends were 0 bases for V and 6 bases for J; bases not matched to a gene: 4. Germline CDR1 reads MNHEY; CDR2 reads SVGEGT. The CDR3 sequence is 14 residues long. The CDR3 loop is CASSYSGGANGYTF. CDR3 bases: TGTGCCAGCAGTTACTCAGGGGGCGCGAATGGCTACACCTTC.

This clonotype was detected ten times or more. The chain links TRBV6-1 to TRBJ2-4, with TRBD2 matching over 7 bases. This CDR3 is built from 14 residues. V trimming: 4 bases; J trimming: 0 bases; junction bases outside the gene matches: 0. Germline V gene data show CDR1 as MNHNS and CDR2 as SASEGT. CDR3 protein: CASSGGGAKNIQYF. The CDR3 coding sequence is TGTGCCAGCAGTGGCGGGGGAGCCAAAAACATTCAGTACTTC.

To note about this clonotype: This may be a read error, as it is one base from a much larger clone. The chain couples TRBV27 to TRBJ2-2; D is unresolved. There are 10 residues in the CDR3. Germline V lookup: CDR1 MNHEY, CDR2 SMNVEV (reference sequence). CDR3 nucleotides: TGTGCCAACAGTCCCGGGGAGCTGTTTTTT. This encodes CANSPGELFF.

The sample holds many counts of this clonotype. The chain employs TRBV7-8 and TRBJ2-3, with TRBD2 matching over 9 bases. The CDR3 sequence is 20 residues long. Trimming at V came to 1 base and at J to 7 bases, leaving 21 bases not matched to a gene. Germline CDR1 is SGHVS and CDR2 is FQNEAQ. CDR3 in amino acids: CASSLGAPKSYSGSPNTQYF. CDR3 sequence (DNA): TGTGCCAGCAGCTTAGGGGCCCCCAAGAGTTATAGCGGGAGTCCGAATACGCAGTATTTT. The complete variable domain, with remaining parts taken from reference TRBV7-8 and TRBJ2-3, reads GAGVSQSPRYKVAKRGQDVALRCDPISGHVSLFWYQQALGQGPEFLTYFQNEAQLDKSGLPSDRFFAERPEGSVSTLKIQRTQQEDSAVYLCASSLGAPKSYSGSPNTQYFGPGTRLTVL.

This clonotype has just one count. Given a much more abundant clone one base away, this may be a read error. The J gene is TRBJ2-3, the V gene TRBV29-1; no firm D call. This CDR3 has 11 residues. The germline V gene encodes CDR1 SQVTM and CDR2 ANQGSEA. CDR3 protein: CSVPPRDPQYF. CDR3 bases: TGCAGCGTTCCACCTCGAGATCCGCAGTATTTT.

This clonotype showed up many times. V and J are TRBV7-2 and TRBJ2-3; 15 bases map to TRBD2. Trimming took 5 bases from V and 3 from J; bases not matched to a gene: 6. Germline CDR1 reads SGHTA; CDR2 reads FQGNSA. The CDR3 is made up of 17 amino acids. CDR3 region: CASSRTSGRARTDTQYF. The CDR3 nucleotides are TGTGCCAGCAGCCGGACTAGCGGGAGGGCCCGGACAGATACGCAGTATTTT.

This clonotype showed up many times. CDR3 protein: CASSPRENTDTQYF. DNA of the CDR3: TGCGCCAGCAGCCCCAGGGAAAACACAGATACGCAGTATTTT. The chain joins TRBV4-1 to TRBJ2-3; perhaps TRBD1 as D (5 bases). Deletions cut 4 bases from V and 2 bases from J, with 10 bases between. The CDR3 covers 14 residues. CDR1 and CDR2 from the germline V gene are MGHRA and YSYEKL.

In this sample, this clonotype turned up a few times. This chain uses TRBV5-1 with TRBJ2-3; D gene unclear. CDR3 length: 14 amino acids. With 2 bases removed from V and 1 base from J, the gap between germline ends came to 8 bases. Looked up from germline, CDR1 is SGHRS and CDR2 is YFSETQ. The CDR3 sequence: CASSFNAGTDTQYF. CDR3 nucleotide sequence: TGCGCCAGCAGCTTTAACGCGGGCACAGATACGCAGTATTTT.

The chain is built from TRBV5-4 and TRBJ2-5; the match to TRBD2 covers 10 bases. The germline V gene has CDR1 SGHNT and CDR2 YYREEE (reference sequence). The junction had 8 bases not matched to a gene; V was cut back by 5 bases and J by 4 bases. This CDR3 has 15 residues. In DNA form, the CDR3 reads TGTGCCAGCAGGGGGGGGACTAGCGCCGGAGAGACCCAGTACTTC. This translates into CASRGGTSAGETQYF.

V and J are TRBV29-1 and TRBJ1-2; TRBD1 matches 7 bases. The CDR3 totals 14 residues. Per the germline V gene, CDR1 is SQVTM and CDR2 is ANQGSEA. V dropped 6 bases and J dropped 0; count of bases not matched to a gene: 7. CDR3 residues: CSVATGYPNYGYTF. In nucleotides, the CDR3 is TGCAGCGTAGCGACAGGGTATCCTAACTATGGCTACACCTTC.

This clonotype occurred many times. The CDR3 bases are TGTGCCAGCAGGGCGGGAGGGGTGCCAGTATCCTACAATGAGCAGTTCTTC. It encodes CASRAGGVPVSYNEQFF. This chain uses TRBV2 with TRBJ2-1; TRBD2 aligns across 9 bases. CDR3 length: 17 residues. Per germline, CDR1 SNHLY and CDR2 FYNNEI. Losses at the gene ends were 6 bases for V and 1 base for J; bases not matched to a gene: 10.

Concerning this clonotype: A much larger clone lies one base from this, so it may be a read error. The CDR3 DNA reads as TGCAGCGTTCGTCTTTGGGAGAGGGGACAAGAGACCCAGTACTTC. Amino acids: CSVRLWERGQETQYF. V is TRBV29-1 and J is TRBJ2-5; D is possibly TRBD1 or TRBD2 (5 bases each). V was cut by 5 bases and J by 2 bases, with 18 bases left in between. The CDR3 covers 15 residues. The V gene's germline CDR1 is SQVTM and CDR2 ANQGSEA.

This clonotype was found a few times. CDR3 DNA sequence: TGTGCCAGCAGCCGACAGGGTTTGAGTTTGGCCTACGAGCAGTACTTC. Amino acid sequence: CASSRQGLSLAYEQYF. The V call is TRBV3-1, the J call TRBJ2-7, with 7 bases that match TRBD1. Germline-derived CDR1 and CDR2 are LGHDT and YNNKEL (reference sequence). The CDR3 loop spans 16 amino acids. V was pared by 4 bases and J by 2 bases, with 11 bases of the junction left unmatched.

This clonotype was detected ten times or more. The chain joins TRBV20-1 to TRBJ1-2, with 8 bases lining up with TRBD1. The J segment lost 7 bases and the V segment lost 4 bases, leaving 8 bases of the junction unmatched. CDR3 size: 13 residues. The germline CDR1 and CDR2 sequences are DFQATT and SNEGSKA (reference sequence). DNA of the CDR3: TGCAGTGCTACGGACAGGGAGCGGGGTGGCTACACCTTC. Its translation: CSATDRERGGYTF.

In regard to this clonotype: This may come from a read error, since a much larger clone is one base off. This CDR3 is missing its conserved last phenylalanine or tryptophan, likely due to a read error. The CDR3 loop reads CASGIRGGPGTDTQYS. DNA for the CDR3: TGTGCCAGCGGGATACGCGGGGGGCCGGGCACAGATACGCAGTATTCT. V gene TRBV12-3 or TRBV12-4 combines with J gene TRBJ2-3; 8 bases map to TRBD2. V gave up 8 bases and J gave up 1 base; unmatched junction bases: 11. This CDR3 comprises 16 residues.

This clonotype was counted many times. The CDR3 region has the DNA TGTGCCAGCAGTTCCGCAGTCGGGGCCTGGGGTGAGCAGTACTTC. Translated, it gives CASSSAVGAWGEQYF. J is TRBJ2-7 and V is TRBV28; D may match TRBD1 or TRBD2 (5 bases each). The CDR3 spans 15 residues. CDR1 and CDR2 from the germline V gene are MDHEN and SYDVKM. The ends were cut back, 4 bases at V and 7 bases at J, with 20 bases in the middle. The full variable domain, in which reference TRBV28 and TRBJ2-7 provide the parts outside the CDR3, is DVKVTQSSRYLVKRTGEKVFLECVQDMDHENMFWYRQDPGLGLRLIYFSYDVKMKEKGDIPEGYSVSREKKERFSLILESASTNQTSMYLCASSSAVGAWGEQYFGPGTRLTVT.

To note about this clonotype: One end of the junction fails to match germline, which may point to a read error. V usage is TRBV27 and J usage is TRBJ1-3, with D maybe TRBD1 (5 bases). This CDR3 is 14 amino acids long. Germline assignment: CDR1 MNHEY and CDR2 SMNVEV (reference sequence). CDR3 DNA sequence: TGTGCCAGCAGTCTTCAGGGCACTGGAAGCACCATATATTTT. The encoded protein is CASSLQGTGSTIYF.

This CDR3 reads CASSEWGQKGYGYTF. The CDR3 bases are TGTGCCAGCAGCGAATGGGGACAGAAGGGCTATGGCTACACCTTC. The V and J genes are TRBV6-4 and TRBJ1-2; 7 bases map to TRBD1. Germline V gene sequence: CDR1 MRHNA, CDR2 SNTAGT. The V and J ends lost 6 bases and 4 bases, in that order; junction bases with no gene match: 11. The CDR3 covers 15 residues.

This clonotype was recorded at least ten times. The V call is TRBV5-1, the J call TRBJ2-3; the match to TRBD1 covers 7 bases. CDR3 length: 14 amino acids. The germline V gene has CDR1 SGHRS and CDR2 YFSETQ. The V gene end was trimmed by 4 bases and the J gene end by 2 bases; junction bases not matched to a gene: 4. For the CDR3, the DNA is TGCGCCAGCAGCCGGGACAGCTACACAGATACGCAGTATTTT. This sequence encodes CASSRDSYTDTQYF. The variable domain in full, completed from reference TRBV5-1 and TRBJ2-3, reads KAGVTQTPRYLIKTRGQQVTLSCSPISGHRSVSWYQQTPGQGLQFLFEYFSETQRNKGNFPGRFSGRQFSNSRSEMNVSTLELGDSALYLCASSRDSYTDTQYFGPGTRLTVL.

This clonotype was observed many times. V and J are TRBV7-2 and TRBJ2-1, with TRBD2 matching 11 bases. CDR1 is SGHTA, CDR2 FQGNSA, per germline. V lost 5 bases and J lost 9; bases outside the gene matches: 9. The CDR3 is 15 amino acids. CDR3 sequence: CASSTTSGAGGEQFF. The DNA for the CDR3 is TGTGCCAGCAGCACGACTAGCGGGGCAGGTGGTGAGCAGTTCTTC.

Points on this clonotype: The germline gene is not matched at one end of the junction; a read error may be the cause. The chain couples TRBV6-2 or TRBV6-3 to TRBJ2-7; 12 bases map to TRBD2. The CDR3 is made up of 15 amino acids. CDR1 is MNHEY and CDR2 is SVGEGT in the germline V gene. The chain's CDR3 is CASGEPGLAGYEQYF. CDR3 nucleotide sequence: TGCGCCAGCGGTGAGCCGGGACTAGCGGGCTACGAGCAGTACTTC.

This clonotype was seen many times. The rearrangement links TRBV6-1 to TRBJ1-4, with D uncertain. Germline V gene data show CDR1 as MNHNS and CDR2 as SASEGT. V shed 7 bases and J shed 5 bases, with 17 bases lying between them. The CDR3 totals 15 residues. Written as DNA, the CDR3 is TGTGCCAGCAAGCGGGATGGCGGTAAAAATGAAAAACTGTTTTTT. Translated: CASKRDGGKNEKLFF.

This clonotype was counted ten times or more. The chain links TRBV27 to TRBJ2-7; 7 bases agree with TRBD1. Trimming cost V 4 bases and J 1 base; bases outside gene matches: 4. The germline CDR1 and CDR2 sequences are MNHEY and SMNVEV (reference sequence). The CDR3 is 14 amino acids. The CDR3, as DNA: TGTGCCAGCAGTTGGACGGGACAGTCCTACGAGCAGTACTTC. Amino acids: CASSWTGQSYEQYF.

Many counts were recorded for this clonotype. The rearrangement links TRBV24-1 to TRBJ1-2; D remains unclear. Trimming cost V 3 bases and J 4 bases, with 5 bases left between them. This CDR3 has 12 amino acids. Germline CDR1 is KGHDR and CDR2 is SFDVKD. The CDR3 coding sequence is TGTGCCACCAGTGATCCCACCTATGGCTACACCTTC. It encodes CATSDPTYGYTF.

Comment on this clonotype: A much larger clone differs by one base, so this may be a read error. The chain joins TRBV24-1 to TRBJ2-3; TRBD1 is a possible D gene (6 bases). The CDR3 length is 15 residues. The V gene's germline CDR1 is KGHDR and CDR2 SFDVKD. CDR3 DNA: TGTGCCACCAGTGAGACAGGTCCGGTAGACGATAAGCAGTATTTT. This gives the protein CATSETGPVDDKQYF.